The clone carrying this T cell receptor (beta chain) showed up just a few times. The data were obtained in a study of T-cell memory formation after mild COVID-19. Study-level information: Across donors, TCR clusters were largely donor specific.

TCRdb re-analysed the 5' RACE reads in MiXCR, keeping a single row per CDR3 protein. The sample has 150,000 to 200,000 distinct CDR3 sequences; around 15% are singletons. The CDR3 totals 14 residues. Germline CDR1 reads DFQATT; CDR2 reads SNEGSKA (reference sequence). V dropped 0 bases and J dropped 4 bases, with 11 bases sitting between them. The origin of this receptor is an adult woman who had mild COVID-19 (a few samples of this study predate the infection). Cell type and time point are not known. The chain couples TRBV20-1 to TRBJ2-3; D is possibly TRBD1 (5 bases). Specimen: PBMCs or a T cell subset sorted from them (not recorded which). The CDR3 spells CSARDPTGSDTQYF. In DNA form, the CDR3 reads TGCAGTGCTAGAGACCCCACAGGTTCAGATACGCAGTATTTT.